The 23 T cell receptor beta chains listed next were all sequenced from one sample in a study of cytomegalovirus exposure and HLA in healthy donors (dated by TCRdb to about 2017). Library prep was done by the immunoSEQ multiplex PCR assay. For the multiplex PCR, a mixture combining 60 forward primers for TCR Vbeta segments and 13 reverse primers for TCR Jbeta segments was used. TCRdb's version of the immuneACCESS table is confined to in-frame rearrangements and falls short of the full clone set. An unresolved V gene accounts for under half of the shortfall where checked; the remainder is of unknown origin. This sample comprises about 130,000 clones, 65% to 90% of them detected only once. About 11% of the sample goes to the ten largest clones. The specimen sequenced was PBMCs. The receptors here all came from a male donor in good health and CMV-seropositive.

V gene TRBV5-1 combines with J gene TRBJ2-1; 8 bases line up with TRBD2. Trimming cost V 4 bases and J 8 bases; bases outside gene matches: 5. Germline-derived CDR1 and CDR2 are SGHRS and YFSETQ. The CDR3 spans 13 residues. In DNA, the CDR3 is TGCGCCAGCAGCAAGCGGGAGTGGGATGAGCAGTTCTTC. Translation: CASSKREWDEQFF.

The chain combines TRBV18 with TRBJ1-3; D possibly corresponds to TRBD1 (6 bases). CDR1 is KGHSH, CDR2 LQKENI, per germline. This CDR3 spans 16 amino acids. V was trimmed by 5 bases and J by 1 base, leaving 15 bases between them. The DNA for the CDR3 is TGTGCCAGCTCAGTTGGACAGAGGACTTCTGGAAACACCATATATTTT. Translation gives CASSVGQRTSGNTIYF. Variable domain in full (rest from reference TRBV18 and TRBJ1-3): NAGVMQNPRHLVRRRGQEARLRCSPMKGHSHVYWYRQLPEEGLKFMVYLQKENIIDESGMPKERFSAEFPKEGPSILRIQQVVRGDSAAYFCASSVGQRTSGNTIYFGEGSWLTVV.

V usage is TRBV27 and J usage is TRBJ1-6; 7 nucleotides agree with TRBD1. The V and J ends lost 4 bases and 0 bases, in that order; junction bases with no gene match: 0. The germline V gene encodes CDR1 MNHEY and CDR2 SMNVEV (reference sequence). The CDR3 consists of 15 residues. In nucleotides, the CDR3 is TGTGCCAGCAGTTGGGACAGCTCCTATAATTCACCCCTCCACTTT. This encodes CASSWDSSYNSPLHF.

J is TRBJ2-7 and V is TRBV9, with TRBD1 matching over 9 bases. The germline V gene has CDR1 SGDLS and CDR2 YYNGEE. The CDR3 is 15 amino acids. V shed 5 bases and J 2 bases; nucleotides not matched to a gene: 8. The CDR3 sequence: CASSRGQGLPYEQYF. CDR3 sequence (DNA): TGTGCCAGCAGTCGTGGACAGGGGTTACCCTACGAGCAGTACTTC.

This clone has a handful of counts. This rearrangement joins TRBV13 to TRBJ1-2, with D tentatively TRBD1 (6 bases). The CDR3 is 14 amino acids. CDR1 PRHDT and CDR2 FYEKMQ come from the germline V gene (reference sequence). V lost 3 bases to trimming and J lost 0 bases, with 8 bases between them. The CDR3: CASSFQGSNYGYTF. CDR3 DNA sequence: TGTGCCAGCAGCTTTCAGGGGTCTAACTATGGCTACACCTTC.

The CDR3 nucleotides are TGTGCTAGTGGTTTGGGGGAAGAACTAGAGGGCTCCAATGAGCAGTTCTTC. Protein product: CASGLGEELEGSNEQFF. The rearrangement joins TRBV12-5 to TRBJ2-1; a weak D match, TRBD2 (5 bases). The CDR3 has 17 residues. Germline CDR1 and CDR2: LGHNT and FRNRAP. V shed 1 base and J shed 6 bases, with 19 bases lying between them. Together with reference TRBV12-5 and TRBJ2-1, the CDR3 gives the full variable domain: DARVTQTPRHKVTEMGQEVTMRCQPILGHNTVFWYRQTMMQGLELLAYFRNRAPLDDSGMPKDRFSAEMPDATLATLKIQPSEPRDSAVYFCASGLGEELEGSNEQFFGPGTRLTVL.

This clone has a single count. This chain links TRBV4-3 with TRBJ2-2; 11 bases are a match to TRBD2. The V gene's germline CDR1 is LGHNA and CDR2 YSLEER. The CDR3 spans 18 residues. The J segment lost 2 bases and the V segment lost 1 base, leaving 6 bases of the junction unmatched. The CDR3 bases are TGCGCCAGCAGCCAAGTGACTAGCGGGAAGAGTAACACCGGGGAGCTGTTTTTT. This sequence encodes CASSQVTSGKSNTGELFF.

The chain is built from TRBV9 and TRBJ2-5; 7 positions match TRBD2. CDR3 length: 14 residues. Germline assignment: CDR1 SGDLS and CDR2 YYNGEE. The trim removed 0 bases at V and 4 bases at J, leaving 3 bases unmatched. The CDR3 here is CASSVVGGGETQYF. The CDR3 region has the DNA TGTGCCAGCAGCGTAGTAGGCGGGGGAGAGACCCAGTACTTC.

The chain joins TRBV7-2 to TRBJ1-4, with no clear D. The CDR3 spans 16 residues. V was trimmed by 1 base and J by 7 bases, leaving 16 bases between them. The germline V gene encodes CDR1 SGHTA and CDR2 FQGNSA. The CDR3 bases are TGTGCCAGCAGCTTAGGGGTGGGCCCCGTTGTTGAAAAACTGTTTTTT. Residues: CASSLGVGPVVEKLFF.

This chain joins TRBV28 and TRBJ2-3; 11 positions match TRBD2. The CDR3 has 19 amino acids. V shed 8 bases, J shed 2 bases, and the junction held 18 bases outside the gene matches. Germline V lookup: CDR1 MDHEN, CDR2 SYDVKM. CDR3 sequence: CASGSGNFGLAGITDTQYF. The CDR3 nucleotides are TGTGCCAGCGGCTCCGGGAATTTTGGACTAGCGGGCATCACAGATACGCAGTATTTT.

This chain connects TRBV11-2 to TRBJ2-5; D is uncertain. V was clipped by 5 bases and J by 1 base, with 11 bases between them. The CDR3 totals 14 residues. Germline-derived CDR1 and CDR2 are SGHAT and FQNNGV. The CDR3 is CASSAWPSQETQYF. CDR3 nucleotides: TGTGCCAGCAGCGCTTGGCCTAGCCAAGAGACCCAGTACTTC.

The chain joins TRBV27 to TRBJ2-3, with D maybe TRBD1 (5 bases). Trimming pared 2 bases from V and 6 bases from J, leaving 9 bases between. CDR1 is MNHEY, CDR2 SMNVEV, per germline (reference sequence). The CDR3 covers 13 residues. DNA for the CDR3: TGTGCCAGCAGTTTAAGCAGGGCCGATACGCAGTATTTT. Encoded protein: CASSLSRADTQYF.

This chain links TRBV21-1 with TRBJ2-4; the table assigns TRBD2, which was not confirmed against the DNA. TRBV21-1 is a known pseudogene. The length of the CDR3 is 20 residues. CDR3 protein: CASRKKWSSGRFVPKNIQYF. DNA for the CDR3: TGTGCCAGCAGAAAAAAGTGGTCTAGCGGGAGATTTGTGCCCAAAAACATTCAGTACTTC.

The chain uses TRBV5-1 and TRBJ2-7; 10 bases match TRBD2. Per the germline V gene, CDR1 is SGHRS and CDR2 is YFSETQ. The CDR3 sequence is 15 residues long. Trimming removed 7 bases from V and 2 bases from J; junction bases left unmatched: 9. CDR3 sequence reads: CASGPTSGDTYEQYF. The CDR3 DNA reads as TGCGCCAGCGGCCCCACTAGCGGGGACACCTACGAGCAGTACTTC.

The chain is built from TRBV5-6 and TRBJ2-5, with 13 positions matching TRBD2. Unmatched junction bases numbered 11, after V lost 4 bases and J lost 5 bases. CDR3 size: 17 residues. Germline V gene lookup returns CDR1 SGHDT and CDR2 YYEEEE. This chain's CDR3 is CASSLLGLAGEIETQYF. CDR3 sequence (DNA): TGTGCCAGCAGCCTACTAGGACTAGCGGGAGAAATTGAGACCCAGTACTTC. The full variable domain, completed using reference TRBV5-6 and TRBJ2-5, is DAGVTQSPTHLIKTRGQQVTLRCSPKSGHDTVSWYQQALGQGPQFIFQYYEEEERQRGNFPDRFSGHQFPNYSSELNVNALLLGDSALYLCASSLLGLAGEIETQYFGPGTRLLVL.

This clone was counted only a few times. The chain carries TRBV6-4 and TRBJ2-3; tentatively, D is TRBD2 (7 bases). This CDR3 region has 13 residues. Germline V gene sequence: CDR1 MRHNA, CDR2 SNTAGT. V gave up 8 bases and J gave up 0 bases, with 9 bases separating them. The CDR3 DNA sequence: TGTGCCAGCGGGGGGGCTAGCACAGATACGCAGTATTTT. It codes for CASGGASTDTQYF.

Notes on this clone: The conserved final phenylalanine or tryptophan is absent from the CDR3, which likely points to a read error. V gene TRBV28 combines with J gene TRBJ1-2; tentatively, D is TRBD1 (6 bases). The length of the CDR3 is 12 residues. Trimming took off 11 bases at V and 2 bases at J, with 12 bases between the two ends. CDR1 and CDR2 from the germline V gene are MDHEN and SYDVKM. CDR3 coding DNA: TGTGCCGGTCGGGACACGAACTATGGCTACACCCTC. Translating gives CAGRDTNYGYTL.

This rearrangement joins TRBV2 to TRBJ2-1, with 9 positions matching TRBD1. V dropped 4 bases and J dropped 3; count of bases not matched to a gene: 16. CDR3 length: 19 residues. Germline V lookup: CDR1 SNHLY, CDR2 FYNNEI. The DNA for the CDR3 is TGTGCCAGCAGTGTTGATCCGAAGACAGGGGGGAGGGTCTACAATGAGCAGTTCTTC. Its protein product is CASSVDPKTGGRVYNEQFF.

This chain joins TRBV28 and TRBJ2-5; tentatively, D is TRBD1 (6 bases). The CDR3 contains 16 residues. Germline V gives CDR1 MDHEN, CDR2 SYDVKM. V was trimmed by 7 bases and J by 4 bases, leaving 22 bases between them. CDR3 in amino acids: CASIPPRARGGETQYF. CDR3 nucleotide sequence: TGTGCCAGCATTCCCCCCAGAGCCAGGGGTGGAGAGACCCAGTACTTC.

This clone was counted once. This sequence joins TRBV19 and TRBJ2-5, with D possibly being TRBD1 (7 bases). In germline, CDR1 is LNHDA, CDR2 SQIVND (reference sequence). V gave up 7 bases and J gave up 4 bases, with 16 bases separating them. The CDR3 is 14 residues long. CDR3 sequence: CASTSTRGRETQYF. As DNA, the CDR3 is TGTGCCAGTACCTCGACTAGGGGGCGAGAGACCCAGTACTTC.

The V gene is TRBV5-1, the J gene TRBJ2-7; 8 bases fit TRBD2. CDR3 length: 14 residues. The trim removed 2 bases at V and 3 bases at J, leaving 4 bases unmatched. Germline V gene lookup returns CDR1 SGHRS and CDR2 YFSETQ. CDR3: CASSLRLARYEQYF. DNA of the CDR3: TGCGCCAGCAGCTTACGACTAGCGCGCTACGAGCAGTACTTC.

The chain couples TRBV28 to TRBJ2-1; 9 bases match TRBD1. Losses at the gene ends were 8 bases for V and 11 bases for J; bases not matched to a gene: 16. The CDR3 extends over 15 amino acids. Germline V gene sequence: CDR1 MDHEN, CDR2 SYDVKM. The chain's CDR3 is CASFSPGTGYNKQFF. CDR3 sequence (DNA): TGTGCCAGCTTTAGCCCCGGGACAGGGTATAATAAGCAGTTCTTC.

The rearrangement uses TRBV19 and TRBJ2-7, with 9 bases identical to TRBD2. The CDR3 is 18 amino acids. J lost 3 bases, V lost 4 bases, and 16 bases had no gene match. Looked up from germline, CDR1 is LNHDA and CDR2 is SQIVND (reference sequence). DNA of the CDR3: TGTGCCAGTAGTAAGAGTAGCGGGAGATATGAGGGCGTCTACGAGCAGTACTTC. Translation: CASSKSSGRYEGVYEQYF. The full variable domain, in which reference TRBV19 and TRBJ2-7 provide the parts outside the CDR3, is DGGITQSPKYLFRKEGQNVTLSCEQNLNHDAMYWYRQDPGQGLRLIYYSQIVNDFQKGDIAEGYSVSREKKESFPLTVTSAQKNPTAFYLCASSKSSGRYEGVYEQYFGPGTRLTVT.